The 14 T cell receptor beta chains below all came from one sample that was sequenced in a study of blood T cells in healthy people across ages (dated by TCRdb to between 2015 and 2017). Library prep was done by 5' RACE. For sequencing, an Illumina HiSeq 2500 was employed. A second roughly 6 to 12 cycle PCR used a sample-barcoded 5' primer and a J-beta primer mix. TCRdb trimmed the raw reads at Q25, called clones with MiXCR and kept productive beta chains. Rows are combined by CDR3 protein, so each entry shows the most common genes and DNA. The sample contains roughly 570,000 distinct CDR3 sequences, 25% to 30% of them found a single time. The leading ten clones occupy 15% to 20% of the sample. Sample: blood. The receptors here all came from a woman aged 70-85 years in good health.

This clonotype came up many times. The chain uses TRBV5-1 and TRBJ2-5, with D perhaps matching TRBD1 or TRBD2 (6 bases each). Looked up from germline, CDR1 is SGHRS and CDR2 is YFSETQ. The CDR3 runs to 15 residues. Trimming removed 3 bases from V and 5 bases from J, with 17 bases in between. CDR3 loop: CASSSTDGGRETQYF. CDR3 sequence (DNA): TGCGCCAGCAGCTCAACGGACGGGGGCCGGGAGACCCAGTACTTC.

This clonotype has just a few counts. The chain couples TRBV29-1 to TRBJ2-2, with a weak D call TRBD1 (6 bases). The V end was cut by 5 bases, the J end by 5 bases, with 12 bases between. This CDR3 contains 13 residues. The germline V gene encodes CDR1 SQVTM and CDR2 ANQGSEA. The CDR3 sequence: CSVSRGGTGELFF. In nucleotides, the CDR3 is TGCAGCGTTTCCAGGGGTGGGACCGGGGAGCTGTTTTTT.

This clonotype was seen only a few times. The chain couples TRBV7-3 to TRBJ2-1; D gene uncertain. V was trimmed by 2 bases and J by 0 bases, leaving 8 bases between them. This CDR3 has 15 amino acids. Germline V gene sequence: CDR1 SGHTA, CDR2 FQGTGA. The CDR3 region is CASSLAANSYNEQFF. CDR3 bases: TGTGCCAGCAGCTTAGCGGCTAACTCCTACAATGAGCAGTTCTTC.

As for this clonotype: A junction end diverges from the germline sequence, so it may reflect a read error. J is TRBJ2-4 and V is TRBV9; TRBD2 agrees at 7 bases. Germline V gene lookup returns CDR1 SGDLS and CDR2 YYNGEE. This CDR3 region has 14 residues. Here the CDR3 DNA reads TGTGCCAGCAGCGTAGGACTAGCCGAAAACATTCAGTACTTC. Amino acids: CASSVGLAENIQYF.

The V and J genes are TRBV25-1 and TRBJ1-1, with 7 bases that match TRBD1. This CDR3 has 14 residues. Germline lookup yields CDR1 MGHDK and CDR2 SYGVNS. The trim removed 4 bases at V and 3 bases at J, leaving 5 bases unmatched. This CDR3 is CASSGTGGDTEAFF. Here the CDR3 DNA reads TGTGCCAGCAGTGGGACAGGAGGGGACACTGAAGCTTTCTTT.

This clonotype was observed once. The gene calls are TRBV2 and TRBJ1-3; no firm D call. The CDR3 totals 15 residues. Germline V gives CDR1 SNHLY, CDR2 FYNNEI. Trimming pared 6 bases from V and 2 bases from J, leaving 14 bases between. CDR3 amino acids: CASSALRHPGNTIYF. CDR3 DNA sequence: TGTGCCAGCAGCGCCTTAAGGCACCCTGGAAACACCATATATTTT.

J is TRBJ1-2 and V is TRBV24-1, with D possibly being TRBD1 (6 bases). From germline, CDR1 is KGHDR and CDR2 SFDVKD. V gave up 3 bases and J gave up 8 bases, with 15 bases separating them. This CDR3 region has 14 residues. The CDR3 is CATSDHRDGRGYTF. The CDR3 DNA follows: TGTGCCACCAGTGATCACAGGGACGGGAGGGGCTACACCTTC.

The chain employs TRBV20-1 and TRBJ1-2; perhaps TRBD1 as D (6 bases). Deletions cut 6 bases from V and 7 bases from J, with 18 bases between. Germline V gives CDR1 DFQATT, CDR2 SNEGSKA (reference sequence). The CDR3 length is 13 residues. The CDR3 coding sequence is TGCAGTGCCGCGATACGGGACAAGTTTGGCTACACCTTC. Protein sequence: CSAAIRDKFGYTF.

This chain connects TRBV13 to TRBJ2-6; D gene unclear. The V end was cut by 5 bases, the J end by 4 bases, with 21 bases between. The germline V gene has CDR1 PRHDT and CDR2 FYEKMQ (reference sequence). There are 18 residues in the CDR3. DNA for the CDR3: TGTGCCAGCAGCCAAAAAGGTAGTACTCTGACCGGGGCCAACGTCCTGACTTTC. Translating it yields CASSQKGSTLTGANVLTF.

The genes are TRBV7-2 and TRBJ2-3; TRBD1 matches 7 bases. The ends lost 2 bases at V and 8 bases at J; junction bases unmatched: 7. There are 14 residues in the CDR3. CDR1 is SGHTA, CDR2 FQGNSA, per germline. CDR3 coding DNA: TGTGCCAGCAGCTTAATCGGGTACAGGGGTACGCAGTATTTT. Protein sequence: CASSLIGYRGTQYF.

This clonotype was counted only a few times. This chain connects TRBV5-5 to TRBJ1-1; D might be TRBD1 (6 bases). Germline V gene data show CDR1 as SGHKS and CDR2 as YYEKEE (reference sequence). The V and J ends lost 2 bases and 3 bases respectively, with 8 bases between them. This CDR3 has 13 residues. The CDR3 coding sequence is TGTGCCAGCAGCTTTCCAGGGGACACTGAAGCTTTCTTT. This gives the protein CASSFPGDTEAFF.

This clonotype was seen a few times. The chain links TRBV5-1 to TRBJ2-1; TRBD2 matches at 14 bases. The ends lost 5 bases at V and 10 bases at J; junction bases unmatched: 5. The CDR3 contains 14 residues. The germline V gene encodes CDR1 SGHRS and CDR2 YFSETQ. CDR3 nucleotides: TGCGCCAGCAGTCCAGGGACTAGCGGGGGAGAGCAGTTCTTC. It is translated as CASSPGTSGGEQFF.

This clonotype turned up a few times. The junction departs from germline at one end; a sequencing error may be responsible. The V gene is TRBV7-9, the J gene TRBJ1-3; TRBD1 might be the D (5 bases). CDR1 is SEHNR and CDR2 is FQNEAQ in the germline V gene (reference sequence). CDR3 length: 16 residues. Written as DNA, the CDR3 is TGTGCCAGCAGCCTAAACCGGGACCCCAAGGGAATCACCATATATTTT. It codes for CASSLNRDPKGITIYF.

The gene calls are TRBV15 and TRBJ2-2; perhaps D is TRBD1 or TRBD2 (5 bases each). Germline values: CDR1 LNHNV, CDR2 YYDKDF (reference sequence). Trimming pared 9 bases from V and 4 bases from J, leaving 15 bases between. The CDR3 runs to 14 residues. For the CDR3, the DNA is TGTGCCACGAAGAGGGACCAGACCACCGGGGAGCTGTTTTTT. This sequence encodes CATKRDQTTGELFF.